These 16 T cell receptor beta chains originate from one sample sequenced in a study of CD8 T cells in ankylosing spondylitis (dated by TCRdb to 2016 to 2017). The library came from 5' RACE. The listed sequencing device is Illumina HiSeq 2500. TCRdb cleaned the public reads at Q25 with fastp, built clones with MiXCR and kept in-frame beta chains. Every distinct CDR3 protein forms one entry, paired with its most common genes and DNA. Within this sample are 200,000 to 300,000 distinct CDR3 sequences, with roughly a quarter of them counted one time only. The ten largest make up 0.6% to 0.75% of the sample. The sample taken for sequencing was blood, either unsorted or a sorted T cell fraction (not recorded which). Receptors were obtained from a male donor with ankylosing spondylitis or in good health (not recorded which).

This clonotype was detected a few times. The chain has TRBV6-1 and TRBJ2-1; 13 bases fit TRBD2. The CDR3 loop spans 18 amino acids. Trimming took 6 bases from V and 2 from J; bases not matched to a gene: 10. CDR1 is MNHNS, CDR2 SASEGT, per germline. The CDR3 loop is CASRSGTSGDPTYNEQFF. The DNA of the CDR3 is TGTGCCAGCAGGTCCGGGACTAGCGGGGACCCAACCTACAATGAGCAGTTCTTC.

This clonotype was found a few times. This chain links TRBV28 with TRBJ2-7, with 8 bases identical to TRBD1. V shed 8 bases and J 3 bases; nucleotides not matched to a gene: 9. The CDR3 is 14 amino acids. Germline V gene sequence: CDR1 MDHEN, CDR2 SYDVKM. CDR3 residues: CASSYQGASYEQYF. The CDR3 DNA follows: TGTGCCAGCTCCTACCAGGGGGCGAGCTACGAGCAGTACTTC.

The genes are TRBV10-3 and TRBJ2-2, with 9 bases aligning to TRBD1. Germline CDR1 reads ENHRY; CDR2 reads SYGVKD. This CDR3 spans 15 amino acids. The V segment lost 4 bases and the J segment 4 bases; nucleotides outside the gene matches: 4. CDR3 sequence reads: CAISGLTGGTGELFF. The DNA for the CDR3 is TGTGCCATCAGTGGGTTGACAGGGGGCACCGGGGAGCTGTTTTTT.

This chain connects TRBV6-5 to TRBJ2-1; no clear D. Trimming cost V 11 bases and J 3 bases, with 11 bases left between them. The CDR3 has 12 amino acids. Germline V gene data show CDR1 as MNHEY and CDR2 as SVGAGI. The CDR3 loop reads CACRRNYNEQFF. CDR3 in DNA: TGTGCCTGTAGACGGAACTACAATGAGCAGTTCTTC.

This clonotype was observed once. The chain joins TRBV20-1 to TRBJ2-1, with 7 bases that match TRBD2. CDR1 and CDR2 (germline): DFQATT, SNEGSKA (reference sequence). Trimming cost V 7 bases and J 4 bases; bases outside gene matches: 7. The length of the CDR3 is 13 residues. CDR3 region: CSGPREVYNEQFF. Written as DNA, the CDR3 is TGCAGTGGTCCCCGGGAGGTGTACAATGAGCAGTTCTTC.

The CDR3 reads CSAQRAGATYEQYF. Written as DNA, the CDR3 is TGCAGTGCGCAGAGGGCAGGGGCGACCTACGAGCAGTACTTC. The J gene is TRBJ2-7, the V gene TRBV20-1; tentatively, D is TRBD1 (6 bases). The germline gives CDR1 DFQATT, CDR2 SNEGSKA (reference sequence). Deletions cut 6 bases from V and 2 bases from J, with 17 bases between. This CDR3 region has 14 residues.

This clonotype was found many times. This chain links TRBV5-1 with TRBJ2-1; D might be TRBD1 or TRBD2, each matching 5 bases. Per germline, CDR1 SGHRS and CDR2 YFSETQ. The CDR3 covers 15 residues. V was cut by 2 bases and J by 5 bases, with 14 bases left in between. The CDR3 DNA reads as TGCGCCAGCAGCTTCGGGGCCCAAATAAACAATGAGCAGTTCTTC. Protein: CASSFGAQINNEQFF. The full variable domain, rest sourced from reference TRBV5-1 and TRBJ2-1, is KAGVTQTPRYLIKTRGQQVTLSCSPISGHRSVSWYQQTPGQGLQFLFEYFSETQRNKGNFPGRFSGRQFSNSRSEMNVSTLELGDSALYLCASSFGAQINNEQFFGPGTRLTVL.

This clonotype was detected only a few times. The rearrangement links TRBV12-3 or TRBV12-4 to TRBJ2-6, with a weak D call TRBD2 (6 bases). The CDR3 totals 17 residues. The V end lost 7 bases, the J end lost 0 bases, and 16 bases lay between the germline ends. The CDR3 DNA sequence: TGTGCCAGCACCTTGGGGGGTCCGGTCTCTGGGGCCAACGTCCTGACTTTC. Amino acids: CASTLGGPVSGANVLTF.

The chain joins TRBV19 to TRBJ2-5; TRBD2 is a possible D gene (6 bases). The CDR3 is made up of 13 amino acids. Per the germline V gene, CDR1 is LNHDA and CDR2 is SQIVND (reference sequence). The V gene lost 5 bases and the J gene lost 1 base, with 8 bases spanning the gap. CDR3 protein: CASSGGIQETQYF. The CDR3 DNA reads as TGTGCCAGTAGTGGAGGGATCCAAGAGACCCAGTACTTC. Using reference TRBV19 and TRBJ2-5 for the parts outside the CDR3, the full variable domain is DGGITQSPKYLFRKEGQNVTLSCEQNLNHDAMYWYRQDPGQGLRLIYYSQIVNDFQKGDIAEGYSVSREKKESFPLTVTSAQKNPTAFYLCASSGGIQETQYFGPGTRLLVL.

The chain has TRBV20-1 and TRBJ2-3; D call uncertain. Looked up from germline, CDR1 is DFQATT and CDR2 is SNEGSKA (reference sequence). The CDR3 runs 15 residues. Trimming took 2 bases from V and 2 from J, leaving 14 bases between them. The CDR3 coding sequence is TGCAGTGCTAGACCACCCCGGTCTCACACAGATACGCAGTATTTT. Its protein is CSARPPRSHTDTQYF.

The chain recombines TRBV15 with TRBJ2-5, with unresolved D. V shed 2 bases and J shed 0 bases, with 19 bases lying between them. Germline CDR1 LNHNV, CDR2 YYDKDF (reference sequence). The CDR3 sequence is 18 residues long. The CDR3 reads CATSRPMLRSTDQETQYF. The CDR3 nucleotides read TGTGCCACCAGCAGACCGATGCTTCGGTCGACTGACCAAGAGACCCAGTACTTC.

This clonotype was seen many times. This chain joins TRBV20-1 and TRBJ2-5; D could derive from TRBD1 or TRBD2 (5 bases each). V was cut by 6 bases and J by 2 bases, with 10 bases left in between. CDR1 is DFQATT and CDR2 is SNEGSKA in the germline V gene (reference sequence). CDR3 length equals 12 residues. For the CDR3, the DNA is TGCAGTGCGACTACAGGACAAGAGACCCAGTACTTC. Translating gives CSATTGQETQYF.

This clonotype was observed a few times. The chain uses TRBV28 and TRBJ2-3; TRBD1 might be the D (5 bases). Trimming cost V 5 bases and J 6 bases, with 15 bases left between them. CDR3 size: 14 residues. Germline CDR1 is MDHEN and CDR2 is SYDVKM. CDR3 in amino acids: CASSQRQLRDTQYF. As DNA, the CDR3 is TGTGCCAGCAGTCAACGACAGTTACGGGATACGCAGTATTTT.

V and J are TRBV20-1 and TRBJ2-7, with 7 nucleotides matching TRBD2. Germline V gene data show CDR1 as DFQATT and CDR2 as SNEGSKA (reference sequence). This CDR3 is built from 15 residues. The junction had 13 bases not matched to a gene; V was cut back by 6 bases and J by 2 bases. This CDR3 is CSASGMGGNTYEQYF. The CDR3 region has the DNA TGCAGTGCCAGCGGAATGGGGGGGAATACCTACGAGCAGTACTTC.

The chain employs TRBV30 and TRBJ1-1; D is uncertain. This CDR3 spans 13 amino acids. The germline CDR1 and CDR2 sequences are GTSNPN and SVGIG (reference sequence). Trimming took off 2 bases at V and 0 bases at J, with 7 bases between the two ends. The CDR3 loop is CAWSPPMNTEAFF. CDR3 nucleotides: TGTGCCTGGAGTCCTCCCATGAACACTGAAGCTTTCTTT.

This clonotype occurred many times. The chain joins TRBV29-1 to TRBJ2-1; no definite D call. Germline loops: CDR1 SQVTM, CDR2 ANQGSEA. This CDR3 contains 11 residues. The V end was cut by 4 bases, the J end by 4 bases, with 5 bases between. CDR3 loop: CSVGKYNEQFF. CDR3 bases: TGCAGCGTTGGCAAATACAATGAGCAGTTCTTC.